The 11 T cell receptor beta chains in this list originate from one sample, sequenced in a study of lymphopenia after photon versus proton radiotherapy. Some clones are missing from TCRdb's copy, which holds only in-frame ones; the method was immunoSEQ multiplex PCR. The sample carries over 50,000 clones, approximately 83% recorded once. Sample: peripheral blood, taken from a patient treated with photon-based radiotherapy. The receptors stem from a man aged 35 to 55 with gastric cancer.

The CDR3, as DNA: TGTGCCAGCAGCTTAGCTGGCCTAGCGGGGGACCAGCAGTTCTTC. Amino acid sequence: CASSLAGLAGDQQFF. This sequence joins TRBV7-6 and TRBJ2-1; 10 positions agree with TRBD2. V shed 0 bases and J 11 bases; nucleotides not matched to a gene: 7. Germline V gene data show CDR1 as SGHVS and CDR2 as FNYEAQ. The CDR3 has 15 residues.

The chain joins TRBV6-1 to TRBJ2-5; 10 bases match TRBD1. Germline V CDR1 and CDR2: MNHNS, SASEGT. V shed 5 bases, J shed 5 bases, and the junction held 5 bases outside the gene matches. This CDR3 comprises 14 residues. CDR3: CASSTGQGRETQYF. The CDR3, as DNA: TGTGCCAGCAGTACGGGACAGGGGAGGGAGACCCAGTACTTC.

The chain recombines TRBV5-1 with TRBJ1-3, with D possibly TRBD1 on 5 matching bases. Looked up from germline, CDR1 is SGHRS and CDR2 is YFSETQ. Trimming cost V 0 bases and J 0 bases, with 10 bases left between them. The CDR3 loop spans 16 amino acids. The CDR3 nucleotides are TGCGCCAGCAGCTTGGGGACACCCACCTCTGGAAACACCATATATTTT. Protein: CASSLGTPTSGNTIYF.

This chain uses TRBV10-1 with TRBJ2-2; the D call may be TRBD1 or TRBD2 (5 bases each). Per the germline V gene, CDR1 is WNHNN and CDR2 is SYGVQD (reference sequence). This CDR3 is 17 amino acids long. V shed 4 bases and J shed 0 bases, with 15 bases lying between them. CDR3 coding DNA: TGCGCCAGCAGTGGGTGGGGGACCTATTCGAACACCGGGGAGCTGTTTTTT. As protein: CASSGWGTYSNTGELFF.

The chain recombines TRBV7-8 with TRBJ1-1, with D tentatively TRBD1 (5 bases). With 3 bases removed from V and 5 bases from J, the gap between germline ends came to 13 bases. The CDR3 runs to 14 residues. From germline, CDR1 is SGHVS and CDR2 FQNEAQ. The CDR3, as DNA: TGTGCCAGCAGCTTGGCCAGGGTGAGAACTGAAGCTTTCTTT. Its translation is CASSLARVRTEAFF.

Remarks on this clone: Germline and junction disagree at one end, which may indicate a read error. The J gene is TRBJ2-2, the V gene TRBV11-3; D might be TRBD2 (5 bases). Germline values: CDR1 SGHNT, CDR2 YENEEA. The CDR3 covers 12 residues. The CDR3 protein is CASSPGTGKLFF. The CDR3 DNA reads as TGTGCCAGCAGCCCCGGAACCGGGAAGCTGTTTTTT.

This sequence joins TRBV19 and TRBJ2-7; possibly TRBD1 or TRBD2 for D (5 bases each). The CDR3 length is 14 residues. The ends were cut back, 10 bases at V and 6 bases at J, with 22 bases in the middle. Germline V CDR1 and CDR2: LNHDA, SQIVND (reference sequence). The CDR3 sequence is CATQTGTGLSEQYF. In DNA form, the CDR3 reads TGTGCCACTCAGACCGGGACGGGCCTCTCCGAGCAGTACTTC.

The CDR3 nucleotides read TGTGCCAGCAGCCGGACTAGCGGGGCCTCCTACGAGCAGTACTTC. This encodes CASSRTSGASYEQYF. V gene TRBV7-2 combines with J gene TRBJ2-7; 12 bases align to TRBD2. CDR1 is SGHTA, CDR2 FQGNSA, per germline. V gave up 5 bases and J gave up 0 bases; unmatched junction bases: 2. The CDR3 is made up of 15 amino acids.

Concerning this clone: This is likely a read error, given that the CDR3 carries no conserved phenylalanine or tryptophan at its end. The DNA is left out, because the CDR3 cannot be placed on it with certainty; the CDR3 is given as TCRdb lists it. The chain carries TRBV10-3 and TRBJ1-2; the DNA was not compared with TRBD1, the D call given in the table. The CDR3 numbers 12 amino acids, ends counted. Germline-derived CDR1 and CDR2 are ENHRY and SYGVKD. The CDR3 reads CAITRFDSPLQR.

V is TRBV4-1 and J is TRBJ2-1; perhaps TRBD1 as D (6 bases). Trimming took 8 bases from V and 8 from J, leaving 19 bases between them. This CDR3 has 14 residues. Germline CDR1 MGHRA, CDR2 YSYEKL. The CDR3 region has the DNA TGCGCCAGCCGCCCTCTATTACAGGGAGATGAGCAGTTCTTC. Its translation: CASRPLLQGDEQFF.

There are a few counts of this clone. The chain uses TRBV18 and TRBJ1-5; D possibly corresponds to TRBD1 (5 bases). The germline CDR1 and CDR2 sequences are KGHSH and LQKENI. The germline V and J ends were trimmed by 5 bases and 2 bases, with 13 bases remaining between them. This CDR3 comprises 15 residues. The CDR3 nucleotides read TGTGCCAGCTCAATGCAGGGAGGAGGCAATCAGCCCCAGCATTTT. Amino acid sequence: CASSMQGGGNQPQHF.